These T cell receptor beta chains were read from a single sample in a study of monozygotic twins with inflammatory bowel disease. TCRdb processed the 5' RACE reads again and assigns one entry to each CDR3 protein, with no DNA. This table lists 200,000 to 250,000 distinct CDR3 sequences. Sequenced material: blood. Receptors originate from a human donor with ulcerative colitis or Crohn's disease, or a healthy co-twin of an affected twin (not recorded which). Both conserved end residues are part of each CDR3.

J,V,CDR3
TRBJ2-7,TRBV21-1,CASSNRGLYYEQYF
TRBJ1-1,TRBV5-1,CASSSGFRVRNTEAFF
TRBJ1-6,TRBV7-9,CASRLGTGALSPLHF
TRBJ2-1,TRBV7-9,CASSPFRDNEQFF
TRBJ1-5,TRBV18,CASSPGEDQPQHF
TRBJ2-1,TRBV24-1,CATSDTGQSSYNEQFF
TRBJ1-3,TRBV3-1,CASSQVVAAVNTIYF
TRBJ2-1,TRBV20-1,CSASWPGPPVYNEQFF
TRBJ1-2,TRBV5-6,CASSTQGNYGYTF
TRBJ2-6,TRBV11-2,CASSLEGSSPGANVLTF
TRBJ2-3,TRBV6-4,CASSESGGADTQYF
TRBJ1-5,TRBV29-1,CSAAVQGGQPQHF
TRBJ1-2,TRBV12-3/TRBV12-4,CASSLNDRSYGYTF
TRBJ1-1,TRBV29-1,CSVNLGGGAGTEAFF
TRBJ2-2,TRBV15,CATSRAGGGSGELFF
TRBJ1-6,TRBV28,CASSELQVAVYNSPLHF
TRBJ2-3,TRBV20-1,CSASAGGPSKTQYF
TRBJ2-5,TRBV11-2,CASSFNSGETQYF
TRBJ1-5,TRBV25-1,CASSGQSQPQHF
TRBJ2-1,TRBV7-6,CASSFLAASSYNEQFF
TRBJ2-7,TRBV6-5,CASSYSIRNYEQYF
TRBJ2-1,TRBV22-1,CPGSIRGHNEQFF
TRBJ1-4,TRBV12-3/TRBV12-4,CASSFGPEANEKLFF
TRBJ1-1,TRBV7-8,CASSPPGWTEAFF
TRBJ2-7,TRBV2,CASSTGTLHEQYF
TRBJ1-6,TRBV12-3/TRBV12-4,CASSLIGQLNSPLHF
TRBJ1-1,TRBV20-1,CSASRGGRHNTEAFF
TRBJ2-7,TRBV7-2,CASSLSVSWEQYF
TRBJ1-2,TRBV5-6,CASSPGTGQGVGYTF
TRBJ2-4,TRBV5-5,CASSLELARWGNIQYF
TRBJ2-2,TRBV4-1,CASSPSRDRVHGELFF
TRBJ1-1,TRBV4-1,CASSQVLSAMNTEAFF
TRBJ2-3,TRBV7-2,CASSLGVTSTDTQYF
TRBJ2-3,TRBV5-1,CASSFTTSRVGTDTQYF
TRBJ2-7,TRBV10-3,CATGATQISSYEQYF
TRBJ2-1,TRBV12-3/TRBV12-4,CASSPLHSYNEQFF
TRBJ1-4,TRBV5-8,CASSFGSGLEELFF
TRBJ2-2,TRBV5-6,CASSLGRGTGELFF
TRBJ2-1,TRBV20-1,CSARGGVGEQFF